The 7 T cell receptor beta chains given below trace back to one sample, sequenced in a study of blood T cell repertoires in COVID-19. Clones were sequenced by immunoSEQ multiplex PCR, and TCRdb holds only the in-frame ones, with some missing. The table lists 94,000 or so clones, 88% of them singletons. Sample: peripheral blood. These receptors all come from a woman between 70 and 85 years old with acute or convalescent COVID-19.

The J gene is TRBJ2-3, the V gene TRBV9; D perhaps matches TRBD2 (7 bases). The germline V and J ends were trimmed by 0 bases and 9 bases, with 17 bases remaining between them. The germline V gene has CDR1 SGDLS and CDR2 YYNGEE. This CDR3 spans 15 amino acids. CDR3 DNA sequence: TGTGCCAGCAGCGTAGATGATTTTCGGGGGGCCACGCAGTATTTT. This sequence encodes CASSVDDFRGATQYF.

The V call is TRBV19, the J call TRBJ2-1, with 13 positions matching TRBD2. Germline CDR1 LNHDA, CDR2 SQIVND (reference sequence). This CDR3 contains 14 residues. The junction had 3 bases not matched to a gene; V was cut back by 6 bases and J by 7 bases. DNA of the CDR3: TGTGCCAGTAGGACTAGCGGGGGGAGGAATGAGCAGTTCTTC. Translation: CASRTSGGRNEQFF.

J is TRBJ2-1 and V is TRBV7-3; 11 nucleotides agree with TRBD2. V trimming: 1 base; J trimming: 4 bases; junction bases outside the gene matches: 9. The germline gives CDR1 SGHTA, CDR2 FQGTGA. This CDR3 spans 18 amino acids. In DNA form, the CDR3 reads TGTGCCAGCAGCTTAAGAGGGGGTCGGACTAGCGGGTACAATGAGCAGTTCTTC. Encoded protein: CASSLRGGRTSGYNEQFF.

The chain carries TRBV18 and TRBJ1-5, with D uncertain. This CDR3 has 13 residues. In germline, CDR1 is KGHSH, CDR2 LQKENI. V dropped 4 bases and J dropped 5 bases, with 9 bases sitting between them. CDR3 coding DNA: TGTGCCAGCTCACTCACAGCAGATCAGCCCCAGCATTTT. Protein product: CASSLTADQPQHF.

V usage is TRBV5-5 and J usage is TRBJ2-3; 11 bases fit TRBD2. The CDR3 has 14 residues. Germline V gives CDR1 SGHKS, CDR2 YYEKEE (reference sequence). V lost 2 bases and J lost 6; bases outside the gene matches: 2. The CDR3 region has the DNA TGTGCCAGCAGCTTACTAGCGGGAGTGGATACGCAGTATTTT. The encoded protein is CASSLLAGVDTQYF.

This clone was seen a single time. The chain carries TRBV9 and TRBJ2-5; D may be TRBD1 (5 bases). V lost 3 bases and J 6 bases, leaving 12 bases between the germline ends. This CDR3 comprises 13 residues. Germline-derived CDR1 and CDR2 are SGDLS and YYNGEE. Here the CDR3 DNA reads TGTGCCAGCAGCGACCCCCCAGGGAAGACCCAGTACTTC. It is translated as CASSDPPGKTQYF.

V is TRBV28 and J is TRBJ2-1; D is possibly TRBD1 (6 bases). Trimming took 9 bases from V and 5 from J, leaving 23 bases between them. Germline V gene lookup returns CDR1 MDHEN and CDR2 SYDVKM. The CDR3 contains 16 residues. The CDR3 region is CASHLRANRDNNEQFF. DNA of the CDR3: TGTGCCAGTCATCTCCGGGCAAACAGGGATAACAATGAGCAGTTCTTC.